A selection of T cell receptor beta chains follows, all from one sample in a study of T-cell memory formation after mild COVID-19. MiXCR was run by TCRdb on the 5' RACE reads, yielding one entry per CDR3 protein. In the table there are approximately 290,000 distinct CDR3 sequences, approximately 15% of which are singletons. Source material: PBMCs or a T cell subset sorted from them (not recorded which). The receptor set was obtained from a man younger than 35 who had mild COVID-19 (a few samples of this study predate the infection). Cell type and time point are not known. Each CDR3 is given with its conserved first and last residue. D genes are given only for firm matches. Not all rows give a size; the values are once, few, many and, for expanded clones, a class.

DNA: TGTGCCAGCAGTTACTTGACTGACATTCAGTACTTC
CDR3: CASSYLTDIQYF
size: .
D: .
J: TRBJ2-4
V: TRBV6-6

DNA: TGTGCCAGCAGCTCCGGACAGGGATATAATTCACCCCTCCACTTT
CDR3: CASSSGQGYNSPLHF
size: .
D: TRBD1
J: TRBJ1-6
V: TRBV7-2

DNA: TGCGCCAGCGCAGGGGACAGCAAAAACATTCAGTACTTC
CDR3: CASAGDSKNIQYF
size: .
D: TRBD1
J: TRBJ2-4
V: TRBV5-1

DNA: TGTGCCAGCAGCGTACAGGGATGGGACACTGAAGCTTTCTTT
CDR3: CASSVQGWDTEAFF
size: .
D: .
J: TRBJ1-1
V: TRBV5-6

DNA: TGCAGTGCTAACGGACAGGGAGAGACCCAGTACTTC
CDR3: CSANGQGETQYF
size: .
D: TRBD1
J: TRBJ2-5
V: TRBV20-1

DNA: TGTGCCAGCAGTCCCGCGGGTCAGGGAGGGGTTTGGACTGAAGCTTTCTTT
CDR3: CASSPAGQGGVWTEAFF
size: .
D: .
J: TRBJ1-1
V: TRBV2

DNA: TGTGCCATCAGGGACAGCAAGAACACCGGGGAGCTGTTTTTT
CDR3: CAIRDSKNTGELFF
size: few
D: .
J: TRBJ2-2
V: TRBV10-3

DNA: TGTGCCAGCAGCCACCATGGAGAGGGTTTGCAGCCCCAGCATTTT
CDR3: CASSHHGEGLQPQHF
size: .
D: .
J: TRBJ1-5
V: TRBV4-2

DNA: TGTGCTACCTACCCCTTCAGGGGGAGGGCCGGGGAGCTGTTTTTT
CDR3: CATYPFRGRAGELFF
size: .
D: .
J: TRBJ2-2
V: TRBV12-3/TRBV12-4

DNA: TGCGCCAGCAGTGTGGGGTTGGCAAAGCATTACACTGAAGCTTTCTTT
CDR3: CASSVGLAKHYTEAFF
size: .
D: .
J: TRBJ1-1
V: TRBV10-1

DNA: TGTGCCAGTAGAGGGGGGACAGGGGGGCCGAACACTGAAGCTTTCTTT
CDR3: CASRGGTGGPNTEAFF
size: few
D: TRBD1
J: TRBJ1-1
V: TRBV19

DNA: TGTGCCAGCTCACCGGGACAATCCTTCTCTGGAAACACCATATATTTT
CDR3: CASSPGQSFSGNTIYF
size: .
D: .
J: TRBJ1-3
V: TRBV18

DNA: TGCAGTGCTAGGACACTGAGCTCCTACGAGCAGTACTTC
CDR3: CSARTLSSYEQYF
size: .
D: .
J: TRBJ2-7
V: TRBV20-1

DNA: TGTGCCAGCAGTTTATATCAGGGGGCTAGTGAAGCTTTCTTT
CDR3: CASSLYQGASEAFF
size: few
D: TRBD1
J: TRBJ1-1
V: TRBV28

DNA: TGTGCCAGCAGTTCGATTACCACAGGGGTAGTCCACGGGGAGCTGTTTTTT
CDR3: CASSSITTGVVHGELFF
size: few
D: TRBD1
J: TRBJ2-2
V: TRBV12-3/TRBV12-4

DNA: TGTGCCAGCAGCTTAAATGGGGGGGCCTCCGCAGAGACCCAGTACTTC
CDR3: CASSLNGGASAETQYF
size: few
D: .
J: TRBJ2-5
V: TRBV7-2

DNA: TGCGCCAGCAGCTTGAGTCCGAGTCTCTACGAGCAGTACTTC
CDR3: CASSLSPSLYEQYF
size: few
D: .
J: TRBJ2-7
V: TRBV5-1

DNA: TGTGCCTGGATATCGGGGGGGAACAATGAGCAGTTCTTC
CDR3: CAWISGGNNEQFF
size: .
D: TRBD2
J: TRBJ2-1
V: TRBV30

DNA: TGCGCCAGCAGCCAAGATAAAGGGGGGAGGTACACCGGGGAGCTGTTTTTT
CDR3: CASSQDKGGRYTGELFF
size: few
D: .
J: TRBJ2-2
V: TRBV4-1

DNA: TGTGCCATCAGTGAGTCGGACAGCGACACTGAAGCTTTCTTT
CDR3: CAISESDSDTEAFF
size: few
D: .
J: TRBJ1-1
V: TRBV10-3

DNA: TGCGCCAGCAGGGGACAGGCGAGGGATGGCTACACCTTC
CDR3: CASRGQARDGYTF
size: few
D: TRBD1
J: TRBJ1-2
V: TRBV10-2

DNA: TGCGCCAGCAGCTCCTTTAGGGGTACAGTAGACTCCTACGAGCAGTACTTC
CDR3: CASSSFRGTVDSYEQYF
size: few
D: .
J: TRBJ2-7
V: TRBV4-1

DNA: TGTGCCAGCAGCTTAGGGTCACAGGGGGCCTATGGCTACACCTTC
CDR3: CASSLGSQGAYGYTF
size: .
D: TRBD1
J: TRBJ1-2
V: TRBV7-2

DNA: TGCGCCAGCAGCCGGGGACAGGATAATTCACCCCTCCACTTT
CDR3: CASSRGQDNSPLHF
size: many
D: TRBD1
J: TRBJ1-6
V: TRBV5-1

DNA: TGCGCCAGCAGGGCGGAGGGGTATGTGACCCAGTACTTC
CDR3: CASRAEGYVTQYF
size: .
D: .
J: TRBJ2-5
V: TRBV5-1

DNA: TGTGCCACCAGCAGGGAAATAGCAGGAGCAGATACGCAGTATTTT
CDR3: CATSREIAGADTQYF
size: .
D: .
J: TRBJ2-3
V: TRBV15

DNA: TGCGCCAGCAGCGCTAGCGGGGCTCAAGAGACCCAGTACTTC
CDR3: CASSASGAQETQYF
size: .
D: TRBD2
J: TRBJ2-5
V: TRBV5-1

DNA: TGTGCCAGCTCACCAACGGGGCCAGGACCTATGAACACTGAAGCTTTCTTT
CDR3: CASSPTGPGPMNTEAFF
size: few
D: .
J: TRBJ1-1
V: TRBV18

DNA: TGCAGCGTTGTCAAGCGCGGAGGAGGGGAGACCCAGTACTTC
CDR3: CSVVKRGGGETQYF
size: few
D: .
J: TRBJ2-5
V: TRBV29-1

DNA: TGTGCCAGCAGCCGGGGTCCCGTAGAAGCTTTCTTT
CDR3: CASSRGPVEAFF
size: .
D: .
J: TRBJ1-1
V: TRBV7-9

DNA: TGCGCCAGCAGCTTGGGTAGGGGGACCCCTCGAGAGCAGTACTTC
CDR3: CASSLGRGTPREQYF
size: few
D: .
J: TRBJ2-7
V: TRBV5-1

DNA: TGTGCCAGCACGTCCTCGAGGGCCCATGGCTACACCTTC
CDR3: CASTSSRAHGYTF
size: few
D: .
J: TRBJ1-2
V: TRBV3-1

DNA: TGTGCCATCAGTGACGGAGCGAACGCTGAAGCTTTCTTT
CDR3: CAISDGANAEAFF
size: .
D: .
J: TRBJ1-1
V: TRBV10-3

DNA: TGTGCCAGCAGTGGTAGACCAACTAGCGGGGGGGCGTCAGATACGCAGTATTTT
CDR3: CASSGRPTSGGASDTQYF
size: .
D: TRBD2
J: TRBJ2-3
V: TRBV6-2/TRBV6-3

DNA: TGTGCCAGCTCACCAGACCATGAGACCCAGTACTTC
CDR3: CASSPDHETQYF
size: few
D: .
J: TRBJ2-5
V: TRBV18

DNA: TGTGCCAGCAGCAGACTAGCGGGCGGCCCCTACGAGCAGTACTTC
CDR3: CASSRLAGGPYEQYF
size: few
D: TRBD2
J: TRBJ2-7
V: TRBV11-2

DNA: TGCAGAGCTAGAGATCCGCCAGGGACGGGAAGAACCACAGATACGCAGTATTTT
CDR3: CRARDPPGTGRTTDTQYF
size: .
D: .
J: TRBJ2-3
V: TRBV20-1

DNA: TGCGCCAGCAGCTTGGATACTAGCGGGGGGCCCCTCGGTTGGTTCTTC
CDR3: CASSLDTSGGPLGWFF
size: few
D: TRBD2
J: TRBJ2-1
V: TRBV5-1

DNA: TGCGCCAGCAGCCTTTTCACAGGGGTCTACGAGCAGTACTTC
CDR3: CASSLFTGVYEQYF
size: few
D: TRBD1
J: TRBJ2-7
V: TRBV4-1

DNA: TGCGCCAGCAGCCCAGAGGGGACGTACGAGCAGTACTTC
CDR3: CASSPEGTYEQYF
size: few
D: .
J: TRBJ2-7
V: TRBV4-3

DNA: TGTGCCAGCAGTGGGGCCCGGGGGGGAACGAACACTGAAGCTTTCTTT
CDR3: CASSGARGGTNTEAFF
size: many
D: .
J: TRBJ1-1
V: TRBV7-2